The clone carrying this TCR beta chain was seen a handful of times. Its antigen is not known. This specimen comes from a study of cytomegalovirus exposure and HLA in healthy donors. Regarding the study as a whole: Some TCR beta chains (around 180 of them) were listed as cytomegalovirus-associated.

CDR1 is SGHKS, CDR2 YYEKEE, per germline (reference sequence). Trimming took 0 bases from V and 0 from J, leaving 13 bases between them. This CDR3 contains 18 residues. In the PCR, 60 Vbeta and 13 Jbeta primers were used. The table came from immunoSEQ multiplex PCR; TCRdb's copy has only in-frame clones and leaves some out. This table has around 140,000 clones, approximately 8.9% appearing once. The sequence was obtained from a woman in her thirties or forties in good health and CMV-seropositive. The chain links TRBV5-5 to TRBJ1-6; maybe TRBD1 (5 bases). The sample consisted of PBMCs. CDR3 in amino acids: CASSLAGGTSSYNSPLHF. For the CDR3, the DNA is TGTGCCAGCAGCTTGGCCGGGGGGACTAGCTCCTATAATTCACCCCTCCACTTT.